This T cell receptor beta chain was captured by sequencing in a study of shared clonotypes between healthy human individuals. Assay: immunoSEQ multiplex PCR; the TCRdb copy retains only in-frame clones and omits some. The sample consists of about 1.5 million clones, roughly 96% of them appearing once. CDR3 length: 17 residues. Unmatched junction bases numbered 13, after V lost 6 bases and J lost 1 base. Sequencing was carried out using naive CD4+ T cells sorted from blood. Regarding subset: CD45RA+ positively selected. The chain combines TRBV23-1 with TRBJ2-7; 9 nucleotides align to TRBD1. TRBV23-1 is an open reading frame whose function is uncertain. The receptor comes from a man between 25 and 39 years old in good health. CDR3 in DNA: TGCGCCAGCAGCCCTATAACAGCCGGGACAGGGTCCTACGAGCAGTACTTC. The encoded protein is CASSPITAGTGSYEQYF.